This T cell receptor (beta chain) was observed in a study of CD8 T cells in ankylosing spondylitis. Study results and limitations: Seemingly characteristic of ankylosing spondylitis blood was a TCR beta motif consisting of several highly homologous variants. The study looked at matched synovial fluid samples from ankylosing spondylitis patients. Disease-linked clones were reported to be significantly enriched there.

With 3 bases removed from V and 5 bases from J, the gap between germline ends came to 17 bases. The CDR3 extends over 15 amino acids. Quantitative molecular-barcoded 5'-RACE generated the TCR beta libraries. TCRdb re-called the 5' RACE reads through MiXCR, storing one row per CDR3 protein. Among 90,000 to 100,000 distinct CDR3 sequences listed, 8% to 10% were seen once. This clonotype was seen many times. Antigen specificity is unknown. The source is a male donor with ankylosing spondylitis or in good health (not recorded which). Sequencing was done on a sample of blood, either unsorted or a sorted T cell fraction (not recorded which). The chain has TRBV12-3 or TRBV12-4 and TRBJ2-7, with D perhaps TRBD1 (5 bases). The CDR3, as DNA: TGTGCCAGCAGTTTTCGTCGTCGAGGACACGACGAGCAGTACTTC. This codes for CASSFRRRGHDEQYF.